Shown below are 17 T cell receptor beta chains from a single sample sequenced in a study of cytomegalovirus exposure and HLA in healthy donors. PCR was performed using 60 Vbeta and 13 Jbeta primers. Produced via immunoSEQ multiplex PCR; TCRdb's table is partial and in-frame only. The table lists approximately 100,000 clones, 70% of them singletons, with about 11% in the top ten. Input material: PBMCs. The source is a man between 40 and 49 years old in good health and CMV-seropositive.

The CDR3 region is CASSITHQGLYEQYF. For the CDR3, the DNA is TGTGCCAGTAGTATAACGCACCAGGGACTCTACGAGCAGTACTTC. This chain connects TRBV19 to TRBJ2-7; D perhaps matches TRBD2 (6 bases). The germline V gene has CDR1 LNHDA and CDR2 SQIVND (reference sequence). The V gene lost 2 bases and the J gene lost 3 bases, with 14 bases spanning the gap. This CDR3 is 15 amino acids long.

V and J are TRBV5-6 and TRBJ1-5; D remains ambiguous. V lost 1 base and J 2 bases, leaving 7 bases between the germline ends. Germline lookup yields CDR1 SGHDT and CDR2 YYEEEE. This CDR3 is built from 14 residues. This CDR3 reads CASSLFQGNQPQHF. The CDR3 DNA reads TGTGCCAGCAGCTTGTTCCAGGGCAATCAGCCCCAGCATTTT.

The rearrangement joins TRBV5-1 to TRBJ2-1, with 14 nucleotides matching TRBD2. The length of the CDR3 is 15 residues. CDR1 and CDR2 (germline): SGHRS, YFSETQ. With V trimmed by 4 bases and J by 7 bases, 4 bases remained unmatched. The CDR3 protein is CASSPGLAGENEQFF. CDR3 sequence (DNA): TGCGCCAGCAGCCCGGGACTAGCGGGAGAGAATGAGCAGTTCTTC.

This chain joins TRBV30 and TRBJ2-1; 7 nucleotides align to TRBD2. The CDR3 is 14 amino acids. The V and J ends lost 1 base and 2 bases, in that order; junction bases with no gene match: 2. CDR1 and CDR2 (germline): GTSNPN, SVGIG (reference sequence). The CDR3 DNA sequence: TGTGCCTGGAGTGGGGGAGGGACCTACAATGAGCAGTTCTTC. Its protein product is CAWSGGGTYNEQFF.

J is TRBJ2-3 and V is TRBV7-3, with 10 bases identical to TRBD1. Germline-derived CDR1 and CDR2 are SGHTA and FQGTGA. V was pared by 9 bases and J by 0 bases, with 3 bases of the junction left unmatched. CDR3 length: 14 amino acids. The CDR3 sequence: CASRQGASTDTQYF. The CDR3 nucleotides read TGTGCCAGTAGACAGGGGGCTAGCACAGATACGCAGTATTTT.

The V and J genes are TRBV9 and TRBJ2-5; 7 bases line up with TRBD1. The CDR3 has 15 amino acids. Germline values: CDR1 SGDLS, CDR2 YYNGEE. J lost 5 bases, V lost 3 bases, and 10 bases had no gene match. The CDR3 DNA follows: TGTGCCAGCAGCGCCGGCGGACAGGCCGGGGAGACCCAGTACTTC. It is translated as CASSAGGQAGETQYF.

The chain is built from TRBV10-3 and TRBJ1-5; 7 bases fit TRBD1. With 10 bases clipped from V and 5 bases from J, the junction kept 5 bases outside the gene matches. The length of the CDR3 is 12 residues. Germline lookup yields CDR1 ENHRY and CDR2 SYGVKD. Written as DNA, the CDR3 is TGTGCCACTCAGGGGGACTATCAGCCCCAGCATTTT. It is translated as CATQGDYQPQHF.

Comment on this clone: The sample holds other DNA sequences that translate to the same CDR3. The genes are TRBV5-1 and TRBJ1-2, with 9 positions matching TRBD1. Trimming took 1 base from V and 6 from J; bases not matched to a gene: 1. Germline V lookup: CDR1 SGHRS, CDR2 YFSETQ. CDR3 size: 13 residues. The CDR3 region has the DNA TGCGCCAGCAGCTTGTGGACAGGGGATGGCTACACCTTC. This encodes CASSLWTGDGYTF.

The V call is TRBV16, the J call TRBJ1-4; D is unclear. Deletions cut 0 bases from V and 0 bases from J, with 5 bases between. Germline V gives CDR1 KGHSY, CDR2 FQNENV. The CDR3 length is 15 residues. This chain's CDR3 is CASSQSSTTNEKLFF. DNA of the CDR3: TGTGCCAGCAGCCAATCCAGTACAACTAATGAAAAACTGTTTTTT.

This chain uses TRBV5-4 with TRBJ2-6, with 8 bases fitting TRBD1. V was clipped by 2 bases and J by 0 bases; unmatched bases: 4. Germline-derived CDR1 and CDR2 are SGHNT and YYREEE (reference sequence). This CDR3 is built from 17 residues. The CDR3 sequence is CASSFGTGRSGANVLTF. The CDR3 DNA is TGTGCCAGCAGCTTCGGGACAGGCCGCTCTGGGGCCAACGTCCTGACTTTC.

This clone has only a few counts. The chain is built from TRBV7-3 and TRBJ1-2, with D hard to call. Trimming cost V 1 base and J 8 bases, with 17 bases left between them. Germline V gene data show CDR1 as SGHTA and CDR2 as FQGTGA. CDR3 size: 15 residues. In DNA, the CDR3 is TGTGCCAGCAGCTTAAGCCGGGAAGGACTCTCCGGCTACACCTTC. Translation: CASSLSREGLSGYTF.

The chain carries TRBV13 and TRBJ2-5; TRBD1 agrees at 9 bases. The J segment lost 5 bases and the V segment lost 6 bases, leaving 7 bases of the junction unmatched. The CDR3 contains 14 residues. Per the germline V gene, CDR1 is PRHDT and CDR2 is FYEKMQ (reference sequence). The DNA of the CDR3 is TGTGCCAGCAGTACAGGGGGCCTGGTGGAGACCCAGTACTTC. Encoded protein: CASSTGGLVETQYF.

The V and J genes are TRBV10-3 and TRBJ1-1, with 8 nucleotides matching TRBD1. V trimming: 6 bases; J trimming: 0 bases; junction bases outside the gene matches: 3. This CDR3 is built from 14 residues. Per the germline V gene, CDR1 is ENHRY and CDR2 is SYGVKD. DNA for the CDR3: TGTGCCATCAGGGGGACAGGCTTGAACACTGAAGCTTTCTTT. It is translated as CAIRGTGLNTEAFF.

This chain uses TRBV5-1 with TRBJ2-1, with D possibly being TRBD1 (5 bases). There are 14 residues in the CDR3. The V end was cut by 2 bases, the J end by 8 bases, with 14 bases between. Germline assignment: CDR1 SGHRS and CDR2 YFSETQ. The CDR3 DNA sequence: TGCGCCAGCAGCTTAGGCAGGGCGGTCGATGAGCAGTTCTTC. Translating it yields CASSLGRAVDEQFF. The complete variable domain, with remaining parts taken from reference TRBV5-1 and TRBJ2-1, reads KAGVTQTPRYLIKTRGQQVTLSCSPISGHRSVSWYQQTPGQGLQFLFEYFSETQRNKGNFPGRFSGRQFSNSRSEMNVSTLELGDSALYLCASSLGRAVDEQFFGPGTRLTVL.

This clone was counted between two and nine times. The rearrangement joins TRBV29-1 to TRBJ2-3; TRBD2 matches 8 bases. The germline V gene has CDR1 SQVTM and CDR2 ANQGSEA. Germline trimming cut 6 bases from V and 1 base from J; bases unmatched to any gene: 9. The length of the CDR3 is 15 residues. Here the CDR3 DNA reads TGCAGCGTCGTAGGAGCGGGAGTGGGCACAGATACGCAGTATTTT. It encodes CSVVGAGVGTDTQYF.

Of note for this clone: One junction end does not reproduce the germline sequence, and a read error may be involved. CDR3: CASRGFGANALTF. CDR3 nucleotides: TGTGCCAGTAGGGGGTTTGGGGCCAACGCCCTGACTTTC. V is TRBV19 and J is TRBJ2-6; tentatively, D is TRBD1 (5 bases). CDR1 and CDR2 (germline): LNHDA, SQIVND (reference sequence). This CDR3 has 13 residues.

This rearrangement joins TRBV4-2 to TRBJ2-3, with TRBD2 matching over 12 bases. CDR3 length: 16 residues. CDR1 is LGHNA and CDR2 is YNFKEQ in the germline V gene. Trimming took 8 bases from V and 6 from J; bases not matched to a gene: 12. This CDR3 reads CASGGKTSGRPDTQYF. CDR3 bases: TGTGCCAGCGGCGGGAAAACTAGCGGGAGGCCCGATACGCAGTATTTT.